This T cell receptor (beta chain) was profiled in a study of T cells in Graves' hyperthyroidism and ophthalmopathy. For the study at large: Prior to any treatment, at the point of initial diagnosis, peripheral blood was collected.

For Graves' hyperthyroidism to be stable, ophthalmopathy could not progress within 18 months. Patients aged 18 to 65 with hyperthyroidism were newly diagnosed, with duration under 2 months. This CDR3 is 13 amino acids long. The germline gives CDR1 MNHEY, CDR2 SMNVEV (reference sequence). Trimming removed 11 bases from V and 4 bases from J; junction bases left unmatched: 9. TCR beta CDR3 regions were amplified from RNA. TCR CDR3 underwent first-round RT-PCR with the HTBI primer set. TCRdb passed the multiplex PCR reads through MiXCR, listing each CDR3 protein once. The sample records around 500,000 distinct CDR3 sequences, roughly 15% being singletons. This clonotype has ten or more counts.

The V and J genes are TRBV27 and TRBJ2-7; the match to TRBD1 covers 9 bases. The sample consisted of blood. The receptor was derived from a woman aged 40-49 years with Graves' hyperthyroidism. The CDR3 region is CAVTSDRGYEQYF. CDR3 DNA sequence: TGTGCCGTAACCTCGGACAGGGGTTACGAGCAGTACTTC.